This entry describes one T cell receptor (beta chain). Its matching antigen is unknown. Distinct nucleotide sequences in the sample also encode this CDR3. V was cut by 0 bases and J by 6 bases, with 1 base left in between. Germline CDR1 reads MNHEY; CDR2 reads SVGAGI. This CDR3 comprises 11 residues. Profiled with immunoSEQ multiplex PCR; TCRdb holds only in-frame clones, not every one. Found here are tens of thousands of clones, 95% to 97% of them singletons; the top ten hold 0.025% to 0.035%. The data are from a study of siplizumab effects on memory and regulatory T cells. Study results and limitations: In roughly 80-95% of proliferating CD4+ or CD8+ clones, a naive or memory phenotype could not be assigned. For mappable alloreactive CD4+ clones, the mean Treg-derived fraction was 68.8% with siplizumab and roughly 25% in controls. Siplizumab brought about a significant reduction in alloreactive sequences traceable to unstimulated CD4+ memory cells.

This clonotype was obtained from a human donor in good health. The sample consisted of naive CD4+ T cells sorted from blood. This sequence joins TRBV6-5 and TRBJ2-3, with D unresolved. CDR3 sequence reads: CASSYSDTQYF. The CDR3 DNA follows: TGTGCCAGCAGTTACTCTGATACGCAGTATTTT.